Reported below is one TCR beta chain. Its antigen is unknown. TCR beta was sequenced from blood CD8+ and CD4+ T cells. The CD8+ and CD4+ T cells were isolated magnetically using a negative isolation approach, whereas the TEMRA cells were enriched by FACS. Germline CDR1 reads MNHNS; CDR2 reads SASEGT. The germline V and J ends were trimmed by 3 bases and 1 base, with 9 bases remaining between them. The CDR3 spans 14 residues. This sample is part of a study of CD8 T cells in Susac syndrome. Findings and caveats of the study: The authors acknowledged that the study's TCR sequencing and HLA analysis involved relatively few individuals.

An input of 0.5 to 1 ug of RNA was subjected to reverse transcription using random hexamers. TCRdb fed the immunoSEQ multiplex PCR reads into MiXCR, producing one record per CDR3 protein. Among about 250,000 distinct CDR3 sequences listed, 80% to 95% were seen once. Material for sequencing was CD4+ T cells from PBMCs. The V gene is TRBV6-1, the J gene TRBJ2-5; TRBD1 is a possible D gene (6 bases). This TCR was recovered from a human donor with multiple sclerosis. The CDR3 sequence is CASSDGGPQETQYF. In DNA, the CDR3 is TGTGCCAGCAGTGATGGGGGCCCCCAAGAGACCCAGTACTTC.